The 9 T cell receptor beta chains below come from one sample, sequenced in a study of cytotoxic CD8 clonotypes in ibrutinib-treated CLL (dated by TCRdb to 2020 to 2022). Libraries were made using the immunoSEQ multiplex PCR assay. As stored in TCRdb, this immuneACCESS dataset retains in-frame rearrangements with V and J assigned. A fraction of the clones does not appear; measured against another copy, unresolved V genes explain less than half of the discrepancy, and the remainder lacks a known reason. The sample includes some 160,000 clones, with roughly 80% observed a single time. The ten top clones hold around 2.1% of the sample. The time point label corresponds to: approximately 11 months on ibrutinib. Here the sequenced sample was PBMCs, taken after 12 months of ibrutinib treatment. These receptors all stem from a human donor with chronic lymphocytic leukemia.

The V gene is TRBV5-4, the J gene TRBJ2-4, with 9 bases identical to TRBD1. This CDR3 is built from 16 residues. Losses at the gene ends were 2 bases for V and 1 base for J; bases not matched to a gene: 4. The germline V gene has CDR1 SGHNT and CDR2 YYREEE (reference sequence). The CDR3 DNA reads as TGTGCCAGCAGCTTTAACAGGGGGCGGGCCAAAAACATTCAGTACTTC. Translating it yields CASSFNRGRAKNIQYF.

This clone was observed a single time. The CDR3 coding sequence is TGTGCCAGCTCACAAGGGCTAGAGCATGAGCAGTTCTTC. This codes for CASSQGLEHEQFF. V usage is TRBV18 and J usage is TRBJ2-1, with D unclear. CDR3 size: 13 residues. V was trimmed by 4 bases and J by 8 bases, leaving 12 bases between them. Germline V CDR1 and CDR2: KGHSH, LQKENI.

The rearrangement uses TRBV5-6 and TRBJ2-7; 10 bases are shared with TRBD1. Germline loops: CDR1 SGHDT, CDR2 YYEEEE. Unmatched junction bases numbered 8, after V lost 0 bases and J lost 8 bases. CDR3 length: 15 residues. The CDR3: CASSLDFRDRGKQYF. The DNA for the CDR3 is TGTGCCAGCAGCTTGGATTTCCGGGACAGGGGTAAGCAGTACTTC.

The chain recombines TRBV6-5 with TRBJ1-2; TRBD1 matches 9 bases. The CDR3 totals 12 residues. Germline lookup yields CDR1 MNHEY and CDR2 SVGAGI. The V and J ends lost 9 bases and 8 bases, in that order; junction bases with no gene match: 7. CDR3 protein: CASRTGVRGYTF. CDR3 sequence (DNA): TGTGCCAGTCGGACAGGGGTTCGAGGCTACACCTTC.

In DNA form, the CDR3 reads TGTGCCATCAGTGACCGCGAGATGGGGTACTATGGCTACACCTTC. Translated, it gives CAISDREMGYYGYTF. The chain couples TRBV10-3 to TRBJ1-2; D uncertain. V was trimmed by 3 bases and J by 3 bases, leaving 14 bases between them. The CDR3 consists of 15 residues. Germline CDR1 ENHRY, CDR2 SYGVKD.

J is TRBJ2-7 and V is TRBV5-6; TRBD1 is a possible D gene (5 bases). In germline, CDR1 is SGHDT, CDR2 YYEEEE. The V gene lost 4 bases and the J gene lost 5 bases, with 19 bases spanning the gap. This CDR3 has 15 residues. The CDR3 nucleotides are TGTGCCAGCAGCCGTAATATGCAGGGTATCCACGAGCAGTACTTC. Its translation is CASSRNMQGIHEQYF.

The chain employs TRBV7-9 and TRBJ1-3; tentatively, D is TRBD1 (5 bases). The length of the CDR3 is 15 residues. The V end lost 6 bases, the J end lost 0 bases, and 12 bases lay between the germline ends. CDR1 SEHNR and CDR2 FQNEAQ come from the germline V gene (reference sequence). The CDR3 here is CASRGERSSGNTIYF. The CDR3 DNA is TGTGCCAGCAGGGGGGAGAGGAGCTCTGGAAACACCATATATTTT.

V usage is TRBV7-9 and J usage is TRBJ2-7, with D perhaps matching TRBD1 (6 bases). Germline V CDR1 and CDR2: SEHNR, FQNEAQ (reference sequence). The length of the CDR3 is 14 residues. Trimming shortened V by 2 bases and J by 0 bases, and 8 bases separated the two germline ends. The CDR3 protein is CASSLTGSSYEQYF. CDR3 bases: TGTGCCAGCAGCTTAACAGGGAGCTCCTACGAGCAGTACTTC.

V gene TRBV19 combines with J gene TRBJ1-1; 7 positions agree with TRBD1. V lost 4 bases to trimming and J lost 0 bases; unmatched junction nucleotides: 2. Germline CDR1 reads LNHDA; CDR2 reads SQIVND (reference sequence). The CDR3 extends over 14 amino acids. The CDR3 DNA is TGTGCCAGTAGTAGAGGGGGCCTGAACACTGAAGCTTTCTTT. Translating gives CASSRGGLNTEAFF.